This T cell receptor (beta chain) was documented in a study of cytomegalovirus exposure and HLA in healthy donors. The V gene's germline CDR1 is SSHAT and CDR2 FNYEAQ (reference sequence). The CDR3 length is 16 residues. On this clone: A read error may produce the germline difference seen at one junction end.

In the PCR, 60 Vbeta and 13 Jbeta primers were used. This table comes from immunoSEQ multiplex PCR, and its TCRdb copy is limited to in-frame clones, with some not included. The data show about 130,000 clones, with 70% to 80% seen just once and about 2.6% held by the top ten. The V and J genes are TRBV7-7 and TRBJ2-5; 8 nucleotides align to TRBD2. Material for sequencing was PBMCs. This TCR was recovered from a human donor in good health. The CDR3 coding sequence is TGTGCTAGCAGCACGGGGGGGGCCCGGACGGGGGAGACCCAGTACTTC. Translation gives CASSTGGARTGETQYF.